This TCR beta chain was found in a study of cytomegalovirus exposure and HLA in healthy donors. Study-wide results and caveats: In a later analysis, HLA-associated beta chains showed higher expansion and lower generation probabilities than comparable chains. As was reported, the HLA-A and HLA-B alleles of most subjects were accurately predicted from TCR beta sequences. TCR beta V- and J-gene trimming, according to a later analysis, was linked to a missense DCLRE1C variant.

It was with 60 Vbeta and 13 Jbeta primers that the PCR ran. Here immunoSEQ multiplex PCR was the method, and the copy in TCRdb shows in-frame clones only, minus some. This table has some 98,000 clones, 75% to 85% appearing once. This clone was picked up a small number of times. Its antigen is not identified. CDR3 length: 15 amino acids. The junction had 9 bases not matched to a gene; V was cut back by 5 bases and J by 4 bases. The V gene's germline CDR1 is GTSNPN and CDR2 SVGIG (reference sequence). Sequencing was done on a sample of PBMCs. The chain is built from TRBV30 and TRBJ2-5; 11 bases are shared with TRBD2. The TCR comes from a man aged 18 to 29 in good health and CMV-seropositive. The DNA for the CDR3 is TGTGCCTGGGGCCTGACTAGCGGGGCGGCAGAGACCCAGTACTTC. Translation gives CAWGLTSGAAETQYF.